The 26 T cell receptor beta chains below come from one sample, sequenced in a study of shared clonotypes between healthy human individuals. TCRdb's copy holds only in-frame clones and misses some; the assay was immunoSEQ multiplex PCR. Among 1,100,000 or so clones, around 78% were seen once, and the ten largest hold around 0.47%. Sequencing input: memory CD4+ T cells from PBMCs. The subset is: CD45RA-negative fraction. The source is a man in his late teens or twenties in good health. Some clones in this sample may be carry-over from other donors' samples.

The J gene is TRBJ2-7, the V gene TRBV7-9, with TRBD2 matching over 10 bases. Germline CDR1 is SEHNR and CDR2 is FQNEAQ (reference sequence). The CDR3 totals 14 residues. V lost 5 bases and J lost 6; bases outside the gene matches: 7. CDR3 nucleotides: TGTGCCAGCAGCCGAGCGGGAGGGCCCCCCGAGCAGTACTTC. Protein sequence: CASSRAGGPPEQYF.

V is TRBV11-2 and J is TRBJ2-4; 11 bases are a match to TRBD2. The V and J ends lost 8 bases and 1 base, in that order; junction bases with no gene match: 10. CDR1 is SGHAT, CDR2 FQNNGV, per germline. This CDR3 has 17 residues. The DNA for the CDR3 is TGTGCCAGCCGGGCTAGCGGGAGGCGAGGCGCCAAAAACATTCAGTACTTC. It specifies CASRASGRRGAKNIQYF.

The CDR3 protein is CAWKKGTGARETQYF. For the CDR3, the DNA is TGTGCCTGGAAAAAAGGGACAGGGGCTCGAGAGACCCAGTACTTC. This chain links TRBV30 with TRBJ2-5, with 10 bases fitting TRBD1. CDR3 length: 15 amino acids. V lost 4 bases and J lost 4; bases outside the gene matches: 9. Germline CDR1 reads GTSNPN; CDR2 reads SVGIG (reference sequence).

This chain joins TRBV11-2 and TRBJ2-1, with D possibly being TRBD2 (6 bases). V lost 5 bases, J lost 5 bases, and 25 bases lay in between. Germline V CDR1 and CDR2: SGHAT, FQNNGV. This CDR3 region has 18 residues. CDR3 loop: CASSTDRTGGTPHNEQFF. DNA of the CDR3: TGTGCCAGCAGCACAGACCGGACTGGCGGGACCCCCCACAATGAGCAGTTCTTC.

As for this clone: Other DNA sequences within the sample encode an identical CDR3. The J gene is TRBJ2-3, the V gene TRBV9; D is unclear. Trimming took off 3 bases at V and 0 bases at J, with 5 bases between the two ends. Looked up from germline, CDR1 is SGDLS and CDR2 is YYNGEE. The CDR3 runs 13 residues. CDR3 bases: TGTGCCAGCAGCGGAGGCAGCACAGATACGCAGTATTTT. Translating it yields CASSGGSTDTQYF.

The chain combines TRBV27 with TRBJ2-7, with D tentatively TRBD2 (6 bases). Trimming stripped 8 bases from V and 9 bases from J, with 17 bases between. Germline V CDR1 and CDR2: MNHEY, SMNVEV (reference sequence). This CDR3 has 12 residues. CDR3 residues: CASGFGGIGQYF. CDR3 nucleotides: TGTGCCAGCGGCTTCGGGGGAATAGGGCAGTACTTC.

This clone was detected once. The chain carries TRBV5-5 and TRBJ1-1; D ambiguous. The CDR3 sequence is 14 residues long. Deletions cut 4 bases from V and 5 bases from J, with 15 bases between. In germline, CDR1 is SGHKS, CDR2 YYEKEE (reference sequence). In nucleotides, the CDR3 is TGTGCCAGCAGCCCCCCCCCGGCGCGGACTGAAGCTTTCTTT. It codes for CASSPPPARTEAFF.

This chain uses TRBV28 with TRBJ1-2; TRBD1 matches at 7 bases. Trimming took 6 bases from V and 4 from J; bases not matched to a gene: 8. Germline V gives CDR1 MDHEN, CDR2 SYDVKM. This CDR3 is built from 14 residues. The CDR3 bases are TGTGCCAGCAGCGTACAGGGGCGGACCTATGGCTACACCTTC. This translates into CASSVQGRTYGYTF.

The CDR3 sequence is CASSLVLPGRTDTQYF. CDR3 sequence (DNA): TGTGCCAGCAGTTTAGTACTACCCGGGAGGACAGATACGCAGTATTTT. The chain joins TRBV28 to TRBJ2-3; 7 bases agree with TRBD2. J lost 3 bases, V lost 2 bases, and 8 bases had no gene match. CDR1 and CDR2 from the germline V gene are MDHEN and SYDVKM. There are 16 residues in the CDR3.

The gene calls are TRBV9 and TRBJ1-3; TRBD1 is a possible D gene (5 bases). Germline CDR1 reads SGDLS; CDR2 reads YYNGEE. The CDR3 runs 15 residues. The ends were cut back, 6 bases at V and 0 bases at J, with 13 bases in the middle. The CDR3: CASNSGKSSGNTIYF. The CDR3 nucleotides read TGTGCCAGCAACTCAGGGAAGAGCTCTGGAAACACCATATATTTT.

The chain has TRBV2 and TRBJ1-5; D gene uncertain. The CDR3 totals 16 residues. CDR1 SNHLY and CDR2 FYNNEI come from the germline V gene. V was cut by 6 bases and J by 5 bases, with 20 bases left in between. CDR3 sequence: CASRRGNVRSDQPQHF. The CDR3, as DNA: TGTGCCAGCAGGCGTGGGAACGTCCGATCGGATCAGCCCCAGCATTTT.

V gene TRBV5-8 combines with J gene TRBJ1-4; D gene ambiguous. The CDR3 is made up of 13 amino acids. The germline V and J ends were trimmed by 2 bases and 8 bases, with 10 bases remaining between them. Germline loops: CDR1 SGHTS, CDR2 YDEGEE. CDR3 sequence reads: CASSFHRAEKLFF. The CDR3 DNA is TGTGCCAGCAGCTTTCACCGGGCCGAAAAACTGTTTTTT.

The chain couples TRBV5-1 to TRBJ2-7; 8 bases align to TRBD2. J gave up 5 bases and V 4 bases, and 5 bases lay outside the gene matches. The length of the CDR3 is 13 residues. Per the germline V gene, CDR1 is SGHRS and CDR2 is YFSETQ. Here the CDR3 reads CASSIGTRNEQYF. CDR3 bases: TGCGCCAGCAGCATCGGGACTAGAAACGAGCAGTACTTC.

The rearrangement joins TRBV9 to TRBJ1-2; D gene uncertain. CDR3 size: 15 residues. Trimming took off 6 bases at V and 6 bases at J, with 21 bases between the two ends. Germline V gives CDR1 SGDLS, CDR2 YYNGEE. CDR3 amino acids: CASTAMRGGIDGYTF. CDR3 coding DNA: TGTGCCAGCACCGCTATGCGCGGAGGGATAGATGGCTACACCTTC. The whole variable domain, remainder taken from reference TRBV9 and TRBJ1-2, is DSGVTQTPKHLITATGQRVTLRCSPRSGDLSVYWYQQSLDQGLQFLIQYYNGEERAKGNILERFSAQQFPDLHSELNLSSLELGDSALYFCASTAMRGGIDGYTFGSGTRLTVV.

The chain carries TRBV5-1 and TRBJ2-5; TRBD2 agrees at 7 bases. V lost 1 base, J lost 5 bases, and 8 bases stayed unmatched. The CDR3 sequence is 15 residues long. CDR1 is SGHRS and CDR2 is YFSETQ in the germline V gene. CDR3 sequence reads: CASSLLQGGMETQYF. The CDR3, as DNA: TGCGCCAGCAGCTTGCTGCAGGGAGGGATGGAGACCCAGTACTTC.

CDR3 in DNA: TGTGCCAGCAGCTTTAGCGGGCCCCGCACAGATACGCAGTATTTT. This codes for CASSFSGPRTDTQYF. The chain joins TRBV7-8 to TRBJ2-3; 7 bases are shared with TRBD2. Unmatched junction bases numbered 4, after V lost 3 bases and J lost 1 base. CDR3 length: 15 residues. Germline V gene sequence: CDR1 SGHVS, CDR2 FQNEAQ.

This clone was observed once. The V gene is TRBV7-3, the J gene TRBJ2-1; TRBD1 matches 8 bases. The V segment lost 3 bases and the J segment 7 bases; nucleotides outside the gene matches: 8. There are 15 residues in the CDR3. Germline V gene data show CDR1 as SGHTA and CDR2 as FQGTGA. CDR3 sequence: CASSLSGTGWNEQFF. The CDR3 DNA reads TGTGCCAGCAGCTTGAGTGGGACAGGATGGAATGAGCAGTTCTTC.

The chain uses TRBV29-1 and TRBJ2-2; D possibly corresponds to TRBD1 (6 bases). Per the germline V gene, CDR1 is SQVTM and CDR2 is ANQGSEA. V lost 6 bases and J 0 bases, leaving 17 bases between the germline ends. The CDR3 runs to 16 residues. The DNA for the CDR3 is TGCAGCGTCAAGGACAGAGGGGGTTCGAACACCGGGGAGCTGTTTTTT. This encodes CSVKDRGGSNTGELFF.

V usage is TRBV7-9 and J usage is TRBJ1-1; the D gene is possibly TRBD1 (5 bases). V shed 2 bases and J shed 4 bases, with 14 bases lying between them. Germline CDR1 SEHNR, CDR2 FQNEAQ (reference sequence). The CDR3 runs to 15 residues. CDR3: CASSLQSTASTEAFF. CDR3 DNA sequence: TGTGCCAGCAGCTTACAATCGACAGCCTCCACTGAAGCTTTCTTT. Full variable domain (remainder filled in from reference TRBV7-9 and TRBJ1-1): DTGVSQNPRHKITKRGQNVTFRCDPISEHNRLYWYRQTLGQGPEFLTYFQNEAQLEKSRLLSDRFSAERPKGSFSTLEIQRTEQGDSAMYLCASSLQSTASTEAFFGQGTRLTVV.

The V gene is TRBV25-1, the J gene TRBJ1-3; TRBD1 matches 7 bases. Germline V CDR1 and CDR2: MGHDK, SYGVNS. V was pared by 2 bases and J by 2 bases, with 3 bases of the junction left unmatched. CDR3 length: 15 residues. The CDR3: CASSEQGVTGNTIYF. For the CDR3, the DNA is TGTGCCAGCAGTGAACAGGGGGTGACTGGAAACACCATATATTTT.

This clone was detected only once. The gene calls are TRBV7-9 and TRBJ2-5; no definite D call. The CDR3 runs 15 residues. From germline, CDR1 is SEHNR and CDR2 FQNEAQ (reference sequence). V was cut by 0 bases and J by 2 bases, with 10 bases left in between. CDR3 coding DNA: TGTGCCAGCAGCTTAGCTGGGGTAACTCAAGAGACCCAGTACTTC. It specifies CASSLAGVTQETQYF.

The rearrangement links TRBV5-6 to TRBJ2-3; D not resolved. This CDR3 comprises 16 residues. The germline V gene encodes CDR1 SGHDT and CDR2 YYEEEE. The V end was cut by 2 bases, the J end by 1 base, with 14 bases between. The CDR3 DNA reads TGTGCCAGCAGCTTATTAGGGAAGGGTGGCACAGATACGCAGTATTTT. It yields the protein CASSLLGKGGTDTQYF.

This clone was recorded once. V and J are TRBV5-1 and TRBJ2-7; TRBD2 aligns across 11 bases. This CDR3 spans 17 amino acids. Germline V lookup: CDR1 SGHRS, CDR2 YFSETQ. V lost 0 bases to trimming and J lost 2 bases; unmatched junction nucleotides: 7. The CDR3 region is CASSLVRLAGGAYEQYF. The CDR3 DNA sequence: TGCGCCAGCAGCTTGGTCCGCCTAGCGGGAGGTGCCTACGAGCAGTACTTC.

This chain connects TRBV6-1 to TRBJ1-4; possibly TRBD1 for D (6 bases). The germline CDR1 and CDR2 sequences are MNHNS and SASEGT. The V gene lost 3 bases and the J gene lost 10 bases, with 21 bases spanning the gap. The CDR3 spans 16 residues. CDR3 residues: CASSDRGGLIIGKLFF. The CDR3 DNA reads TGTGCCAGCAGTGACCGGGGGGGGCTCATTATCGGAAAACTGTTTTTT.

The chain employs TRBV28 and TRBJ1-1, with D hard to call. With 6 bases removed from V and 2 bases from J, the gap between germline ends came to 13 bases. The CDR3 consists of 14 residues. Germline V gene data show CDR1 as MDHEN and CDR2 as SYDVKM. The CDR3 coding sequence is TGTGCCAGCAGCCCTGGGTCGGTAAACACTGAAGCTTTCTTT. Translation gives CASSPGSVNTEAFF.

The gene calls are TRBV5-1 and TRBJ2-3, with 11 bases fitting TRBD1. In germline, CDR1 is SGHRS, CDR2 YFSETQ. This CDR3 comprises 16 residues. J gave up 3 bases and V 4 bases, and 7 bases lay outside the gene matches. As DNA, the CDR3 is TGCGCCAGCAGCAGGGGACAGGGGGTCGGTACAGATACGCAGTATTTT. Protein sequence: CASSRGQGVGTDTQYF. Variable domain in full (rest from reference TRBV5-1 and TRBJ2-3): KAGVTQTPRYLIKTRGQQVTLSCSPISGHRSVSWYQQTPGQGLQFLFEYFSETQRNKGNFPGRFSGRQFSNSRSEMNVSTLELGDSALYLCASSRGQGVGTDTQYFGPGTRLTVL.